This T cell receptor beta chain originates from a study of blood T cell repertoires in COVID-19. Only one count was recorded for this clone. After removal of 2 bases from V and 7 bases from J, the junction contained 5 bases not matched to a gene. This CDR3 comprises 15 residues. In germline, CDR1 is LNHNV, CDR2 YYDKDF (reference sequence). The assay was immunoSEQ multiplex PCR, and TCRdb's table has in-frame clones only and misses some. The data hold 300,000 to 400,000 clones, with around 91% observed a single time. The specimen sequenced was peripheral blood. This TCR was sampled from a woman aged 18-35 years who had recovered from COVID-19. This chain uses TRBV15 with TRBJ2-1; 10 positions agree with TRBD2. CDR3 residues: CATSRFLAGDNEQFF. The CDR3 nucleotides read TGTGCCACCAGCAGATTCCTAGCGGGAGATAATGAGCAGTTCTTC.